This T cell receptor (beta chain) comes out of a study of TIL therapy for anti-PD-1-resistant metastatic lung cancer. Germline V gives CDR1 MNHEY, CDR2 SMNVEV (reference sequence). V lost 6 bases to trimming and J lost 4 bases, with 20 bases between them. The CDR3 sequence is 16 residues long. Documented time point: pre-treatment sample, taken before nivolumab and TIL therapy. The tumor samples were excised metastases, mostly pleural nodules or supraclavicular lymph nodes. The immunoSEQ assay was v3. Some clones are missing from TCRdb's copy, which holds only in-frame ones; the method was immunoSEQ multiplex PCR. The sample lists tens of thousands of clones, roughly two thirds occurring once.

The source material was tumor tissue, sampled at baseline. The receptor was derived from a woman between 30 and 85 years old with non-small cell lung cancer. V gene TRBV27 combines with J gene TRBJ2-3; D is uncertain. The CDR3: CASSPHSIPDADTQYF. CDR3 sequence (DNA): TGTGCCAGCAGCCCTCATTCTATCCCGGACGCAGATACGCAGTATTTT.